Listed below are T cell receptor beta chains from one sample, sequenced in a study of naive and memory T cell subsets. TCRdb re-derived calls from the UMI-ligation and nested PCR reads in MiXCR, one entry per CDR3 protein. Of 17,000 or so distinct CDR3 sequences listed, nearly 9.5% are singletons. The sequences come from skin, collected from a tuberculin skin test site. The receptors shown here come from an adult in good health. The CDR3 runs from the conserved cysteine through the conserved F or W. A D gene is named only where the DNA matches it firmly. Expanded clones get a size class; other rows say once, few or many, or leave the size out.

d_call	clone_size	j_call	v_call	cdr3_nt	cdr3_aa
TRBD1	many	TRBJ2-1	TRBV5-4	TGTGCCAGCAGCTTGATAGGCCAGGGGGCGTACAATGAGCAGTTCTTC	CASSLIGQGAYNEQFF
TRBD2	few	TRBJ2-1	TRBV14	TGTGCCAGCAGCCAAGAGGTGACTAGCGGGTCCTCCTACAATGAGCAGTTCTTC	CASSQEVTSGSSYNEQFF
-	many	TRBJ1-5	TRBV20-1	TGCAGTGCTCGGGACATAAACTACAATCAGCCCCAGCATTTT	CSARDINYNQPQHF
-	-	TRBJ1-5	TRBV20-1	TGCAGTGCCCCCGTTGAGGTCGGTCAGCCCCAGCATTTT	CSAPVEVGQPQHF
-	-	TRBJ2-3	TRBV11-2	TGTGCCAGCAGCCCCCGTGGGAGGCACGCAGATACGCAGTATTTT	CASSPRGRHADTQYF
TRBD1	many	TRBJ2-5	TRBV13	TGTGCCAGCAGCGACGGGGACAGGGACGTGACCCAGTACTTC	CASSDGDRDVTQYF
TRBD1	many	TRBJ2-1	TRBV6-5	TGTGCCAGCGCCCTACGGAAGGACAGGTTGATTAGCTCCTACAATGAGCAGTTCTTC	CASALRKDRLISSYNEQFF
-	-	TRBJ2-7	TRBV10-3	TGTGCCATCAGACAGGGCGACTACGAGCAGTACTTC	CAIRQGDYEQYF
TRBD2	many	TRBJ2-7	TRBV20-1	TGCAGTGCCCTCCGACCGGGACTAGCGGGGGTTGAGCAGTACTTC	CSALRPGLAGVEQYF
-	many	TRBJ2-7	TRBV20-1	TGCAGTGCTAGAGATTCTGAGAGGGCCGAGCAGTACTTC	CSARDSERAEQYF
-	-	TRBJ2-3	TRBV7-6	TGTGCCAGCAGCTTATTCCAGCGACCCACAGATACGCAGTATTTT	CASSLFQRPTDTQYF
TRBD1	many	TRBJ2-7	TRBV27	TGTGCCAGCAGTTTATGGACAGGGCCCAACTCCTACGAGCAGTACTTC	CASSLWTGPNSYEQYF
-	few	TRBJ2-2	TRBV20-1	TGCAGTGCTAGTCAGACCGGGGAGCTGTTTTTT	CSASQTGELFF
-	many	TRBJ2-1	TRBV21-1	TGTGCCAGCAGTATTAAAAGGACCCCAAGCCATGAGCAGTTCTTC	CASSIKRTPSHEQFF
-	few	TRBJ1-1	TRBV5-6	TGTGCCAGCAGCTTGGTTGGGGATTGGAACACTGAAGCTTTCTTT	CASSLVGDWNTEAFF